A single TCR beta chain is shown here with its context. Its antigen is still unknown. TCRdb redid the calling of the RACE reads with MiXCR, one entry per CDR3 protein. The sample yields approximately 320,000 distinct CDR3 sequences, around 5.5% seen once. These data belong to a study of human T cells and chemical hapten exposure. For the study at large: Readings were taken at 6 days from patch tests that had applied 0.01% DPC to the upper back. Patients, mostly women, had alopecia areata, alopecia totalis or alopecia universalis.

Overall study results and limits: Because all patients had alopecia, their immune responses might differ from healthy ones.

Time point given: pre-sensitization, week 0. Treatment described: therapeutic diphenylcyclopropenone sensitization with weekly scalp DPC. Alopecia patients between 18 and 70 years old and suitable for DPC were used as donors. V was clipped by 4 bases and J by 4 bases, with 13 bases between them. Germline V lookup: CDR1 SGHAT, CDR2 FQDESV (reference sequence). This CDR3 has 14 amino acids. This material consisted of whole blood, taken in connection with sensitization to the hapten diphenylcyclopropenone (DPC). V is TRBV11-1 and J is TRBJ1-2, with a weak D call TRBD1 (6 bases). The TCR was taken from a young woman with alopecia areata. Some clones in this sample may be carry-over from other donors' samples. The CDR3 region has the DNA TGTGCCAGCAGCTCGGACGGGGGCGGCTATGGCTACACCTTC. This sequence encodes CASSSDGGGYGYTF.